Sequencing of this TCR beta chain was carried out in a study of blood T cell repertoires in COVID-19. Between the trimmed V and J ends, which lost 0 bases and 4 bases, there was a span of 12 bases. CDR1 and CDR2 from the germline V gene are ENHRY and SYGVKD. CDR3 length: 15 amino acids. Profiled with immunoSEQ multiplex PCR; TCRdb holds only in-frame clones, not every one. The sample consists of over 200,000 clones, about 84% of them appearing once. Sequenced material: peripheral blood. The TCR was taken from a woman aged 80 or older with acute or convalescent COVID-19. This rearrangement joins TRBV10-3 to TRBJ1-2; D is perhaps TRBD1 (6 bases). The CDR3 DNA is TGTGCCATCAGTGAGTCAGATACAGGGTCCTATGGCTACACCTTC. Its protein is CAISESDTGSYGYTF.